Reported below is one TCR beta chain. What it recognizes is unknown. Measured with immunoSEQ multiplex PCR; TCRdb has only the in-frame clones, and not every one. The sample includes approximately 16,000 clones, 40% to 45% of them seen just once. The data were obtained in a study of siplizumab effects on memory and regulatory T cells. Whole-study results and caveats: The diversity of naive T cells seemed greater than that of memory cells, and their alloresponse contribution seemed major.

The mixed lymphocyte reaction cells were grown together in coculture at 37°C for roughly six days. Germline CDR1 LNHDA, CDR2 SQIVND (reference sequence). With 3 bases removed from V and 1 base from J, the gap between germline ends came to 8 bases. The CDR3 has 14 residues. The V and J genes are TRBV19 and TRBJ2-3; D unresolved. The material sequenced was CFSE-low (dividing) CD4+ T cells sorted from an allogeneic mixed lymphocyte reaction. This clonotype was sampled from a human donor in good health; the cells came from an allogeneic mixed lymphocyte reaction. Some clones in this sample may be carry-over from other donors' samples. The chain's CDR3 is CASSIFSRTDTQYF. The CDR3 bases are TGTGCCAGTAGTATTTTTTCCCGCACAGATACGCAGTATTTT.